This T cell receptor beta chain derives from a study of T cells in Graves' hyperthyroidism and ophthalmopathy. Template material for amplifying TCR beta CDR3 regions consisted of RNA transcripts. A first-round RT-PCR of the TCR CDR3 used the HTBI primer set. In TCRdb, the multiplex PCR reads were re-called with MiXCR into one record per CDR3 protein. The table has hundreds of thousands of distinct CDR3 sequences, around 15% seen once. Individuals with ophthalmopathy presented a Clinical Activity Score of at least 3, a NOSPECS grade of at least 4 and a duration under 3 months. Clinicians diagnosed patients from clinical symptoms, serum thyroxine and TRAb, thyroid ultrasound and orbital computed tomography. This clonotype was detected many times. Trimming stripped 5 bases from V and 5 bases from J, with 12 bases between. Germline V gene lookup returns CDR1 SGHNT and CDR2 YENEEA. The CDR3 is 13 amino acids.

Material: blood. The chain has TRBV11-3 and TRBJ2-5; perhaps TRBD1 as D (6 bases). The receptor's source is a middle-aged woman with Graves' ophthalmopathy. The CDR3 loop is CASSGGAGETQYF. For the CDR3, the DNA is TGTGCCAGCAGCGGGGGCGCAGGGGAGACCCAGTACTTC.